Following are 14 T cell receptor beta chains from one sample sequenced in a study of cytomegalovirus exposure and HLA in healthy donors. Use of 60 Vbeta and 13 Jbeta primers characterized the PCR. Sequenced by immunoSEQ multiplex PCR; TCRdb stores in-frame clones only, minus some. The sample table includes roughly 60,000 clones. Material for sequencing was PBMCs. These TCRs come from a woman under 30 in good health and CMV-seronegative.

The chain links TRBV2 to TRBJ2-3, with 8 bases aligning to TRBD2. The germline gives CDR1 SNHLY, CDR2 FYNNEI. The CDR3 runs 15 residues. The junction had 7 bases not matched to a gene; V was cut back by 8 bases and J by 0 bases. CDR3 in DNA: TGTGCCAGCCTAGCGGGCCGCCCTAGCACAGATACGCAGTATTTT. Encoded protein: CASLAGRPSTDTQYF.

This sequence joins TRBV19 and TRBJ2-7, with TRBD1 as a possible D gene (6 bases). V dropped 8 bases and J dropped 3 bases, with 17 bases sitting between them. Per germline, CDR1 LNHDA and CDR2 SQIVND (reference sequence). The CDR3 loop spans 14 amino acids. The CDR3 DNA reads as TGTGCCAGTTCCACTTATTCACAGGGCTACGAGCAGTACTTC. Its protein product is CASSTYSQGYEQYF.

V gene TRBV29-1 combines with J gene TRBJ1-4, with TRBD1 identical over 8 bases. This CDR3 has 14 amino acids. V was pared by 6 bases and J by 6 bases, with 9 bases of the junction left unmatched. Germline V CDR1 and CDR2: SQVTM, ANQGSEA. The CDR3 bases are TGCAGCGTGAGACCGGGACAGGAATATGAAAAACTGTTTTTT. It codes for CSVRPGQEYEKLFF. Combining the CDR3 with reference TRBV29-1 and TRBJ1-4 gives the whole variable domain SAVISQKPSRDICQRGTSLTIQCQVDSQVTMMFWYRQQPGQSLTLIATANQGSEATYESGFVIDKFPISRPNLTFSTLTVSNMSPEDSSIYLCSVRPGQEYEKLFFGSGTQLSVL.

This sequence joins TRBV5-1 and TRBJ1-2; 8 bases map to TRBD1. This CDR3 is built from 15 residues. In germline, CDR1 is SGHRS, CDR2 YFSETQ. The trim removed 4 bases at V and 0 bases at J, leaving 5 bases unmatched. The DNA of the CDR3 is TGCGCCAGCAGCGAACAGGGGGGCCCTAACTATGGCTACACCTTC. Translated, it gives CASSEQGGPNYGYTF.

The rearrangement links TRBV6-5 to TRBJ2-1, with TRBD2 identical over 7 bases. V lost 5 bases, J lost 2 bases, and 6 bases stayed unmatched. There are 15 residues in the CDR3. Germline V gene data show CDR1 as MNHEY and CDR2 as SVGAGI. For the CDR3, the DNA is TGTGCCAGCAGTCAACTAGCGCTTACCTACAATGAGCAGTTCTTC. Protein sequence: CASSQLALTYNEQFF.

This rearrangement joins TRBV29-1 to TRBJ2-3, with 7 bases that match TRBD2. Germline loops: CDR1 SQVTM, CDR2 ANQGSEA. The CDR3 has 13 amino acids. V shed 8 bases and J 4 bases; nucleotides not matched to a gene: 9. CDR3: CSLRTSLSDTQYF. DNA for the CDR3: TGCAGCTTAAGGACTAGTTTGTCAGATACGCAGTATTTT.

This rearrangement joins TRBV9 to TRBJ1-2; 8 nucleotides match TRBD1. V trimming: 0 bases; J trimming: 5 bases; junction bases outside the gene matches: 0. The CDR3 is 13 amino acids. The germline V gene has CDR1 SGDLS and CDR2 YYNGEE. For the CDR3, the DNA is TGTGCCAGCAGCGTAGGGACAGGGTATGGCTACACCTTC. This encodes CASSVGTGYGYTF.

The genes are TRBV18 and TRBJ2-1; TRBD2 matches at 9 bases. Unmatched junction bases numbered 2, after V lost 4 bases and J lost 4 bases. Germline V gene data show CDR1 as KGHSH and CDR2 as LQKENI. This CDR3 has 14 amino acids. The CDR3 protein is CASSLTSGYNEQFF. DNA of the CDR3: TGTGCCAGCTCACTGACTAGCGGTTACAATGAGCAGTTCTTC. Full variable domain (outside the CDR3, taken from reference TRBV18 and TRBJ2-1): NAGVMQNPRHLVRRRGQEARLRCSPMKGHSHVYWYRQLPEEGLKFMVYLQKENIIDESGMPKERFSAEFPKEGPSILRIQQVVRGDSAAYFCASSLTSGYNEQFFGPGTRLTVL.

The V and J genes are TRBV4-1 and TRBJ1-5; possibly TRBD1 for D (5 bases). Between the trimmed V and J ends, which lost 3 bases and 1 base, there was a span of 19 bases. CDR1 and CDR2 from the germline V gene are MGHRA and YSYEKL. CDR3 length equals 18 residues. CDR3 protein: CASSHTLGVGGSNQPQHF. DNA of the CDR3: TGCGCCAGCAGCCACACACTCGGGGTCGGGGGAAGCAATCAGCCCCAGCATTTT.

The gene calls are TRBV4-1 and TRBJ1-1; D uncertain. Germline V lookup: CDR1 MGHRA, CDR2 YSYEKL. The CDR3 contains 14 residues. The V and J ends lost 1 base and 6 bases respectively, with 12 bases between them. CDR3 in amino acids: CASSQGTRASEAFF. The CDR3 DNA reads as TGCGCCAGCAGCCAAGGGACGCGGGCTTCTGAAGCTTTCTTT.

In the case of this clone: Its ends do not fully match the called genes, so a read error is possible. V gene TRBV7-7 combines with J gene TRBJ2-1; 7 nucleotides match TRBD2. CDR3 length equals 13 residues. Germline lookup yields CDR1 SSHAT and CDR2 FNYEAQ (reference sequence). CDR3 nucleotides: TGTGCTAGCAGCTTAGAAAAGGGAGGGGAGCAGTTCTTC. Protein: CASSLEKGGEQFF.

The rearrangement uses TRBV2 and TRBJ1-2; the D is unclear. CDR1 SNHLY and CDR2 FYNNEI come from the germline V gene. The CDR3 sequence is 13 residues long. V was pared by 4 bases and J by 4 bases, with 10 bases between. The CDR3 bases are TGTGCCAGCAGTGCTCAGGACTCCTATGGCTACACCTTC. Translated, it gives CASSAQDSYGYTF.

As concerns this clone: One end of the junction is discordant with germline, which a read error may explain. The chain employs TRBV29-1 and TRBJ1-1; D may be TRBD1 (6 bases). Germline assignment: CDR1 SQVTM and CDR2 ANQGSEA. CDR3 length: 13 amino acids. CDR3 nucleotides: TGCAGCGTTGCGGGGGGGCCGAACACTGAAGATTTCTTT. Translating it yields CSVAGGPNTEDFF. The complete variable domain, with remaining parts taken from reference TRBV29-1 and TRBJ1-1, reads SAVISQKPSRDICQRGTSLTIQCQVDSQVTMMFWYRQQPGQSLTLIATANQGSEATYESGFVIDKFPISRPNLTFSTLTVSNMSPEDSSIYLCSVAGGPNTEDFFGQGTRLTVV.

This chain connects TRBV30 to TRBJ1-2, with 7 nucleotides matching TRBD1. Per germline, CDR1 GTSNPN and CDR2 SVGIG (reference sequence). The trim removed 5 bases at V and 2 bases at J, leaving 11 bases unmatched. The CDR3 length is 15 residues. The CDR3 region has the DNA TGTGCCTGGGGCTCGAGGTCAGGGGGAAACTATGGCTACACCTTC. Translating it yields CAWGSRSGGNYGYTF.